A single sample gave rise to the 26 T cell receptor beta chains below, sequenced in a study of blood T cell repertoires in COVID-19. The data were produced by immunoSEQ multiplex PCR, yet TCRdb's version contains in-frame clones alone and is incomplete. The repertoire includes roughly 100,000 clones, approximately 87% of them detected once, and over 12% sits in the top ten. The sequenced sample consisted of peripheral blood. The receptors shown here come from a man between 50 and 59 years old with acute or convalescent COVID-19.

CDR3 sequence reads: CASSASGQTGANVLTF. For the CDR3, the DNA is TGTGCCAGCAGTGCCTCAGGACAGACTGGGGCCAACGTCCTGACTTTC. The chain uses TRBV6-4 and TRBJ2-6; D possibly corresponds to TRBD1 (6 bases). The germline V gene encodes CDR1 MRHNA and CDR2 SNTAGT. The CDR3 runs to 16 residues. Deletions cut 4 bases from V and 2 bases from J, with 12 bases between.

The CDR3 nucleotides are TGTGCCAGCAGTTTATGGGCTAGCGGGAGTTCAGATACGCAGTATTTT. It encodes CASSLWASGSSDTQYF. The chain has TRBV28 and TRBJ2-3; 10 bases are a match to TRBD2. CDR1 is MDHEN and CDR2 is SYDVKM in the germline V gene. V lost 0 bases, J lost 4 bases, and 4 bases stayed unmatched. There are 16 residues in the CDR3.

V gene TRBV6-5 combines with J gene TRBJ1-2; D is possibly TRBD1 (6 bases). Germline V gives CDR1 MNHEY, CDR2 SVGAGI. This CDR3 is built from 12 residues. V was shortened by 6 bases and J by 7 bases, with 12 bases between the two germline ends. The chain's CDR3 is CASRANRVGYTF. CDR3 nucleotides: TGTGCCAGCAGGGCAAACAGGGTTGGCTACACCTTC.

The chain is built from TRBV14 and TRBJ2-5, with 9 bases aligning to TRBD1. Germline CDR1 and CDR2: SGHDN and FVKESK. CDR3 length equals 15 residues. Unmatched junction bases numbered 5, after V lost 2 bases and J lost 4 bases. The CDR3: CASSQNRGRGETQYF. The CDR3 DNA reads TGTGCCAGCAGCCAAAACAGGGGGCGCGGAGAGACCCAGTACTTC.

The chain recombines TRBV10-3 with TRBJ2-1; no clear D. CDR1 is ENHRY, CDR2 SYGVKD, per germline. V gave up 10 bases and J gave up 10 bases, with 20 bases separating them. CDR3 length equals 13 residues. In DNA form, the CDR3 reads TGTGCCACCCAACCGGCCCGGAGCAGCGAGCAGTTCTTC. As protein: CATQPARSSEQFF.

The CDR3 region has the DNA TGTGCCAGCAGCCCGGGACAAGGGCAAGAGACCCAGTACTTC. Protein sequence: CASSPGQGQETQYF. The gene calls are TRBV4-2 and TRBJ2-5; perhaps TRBD1 as D (6 bases). Between the trimmed V and J ends, which lost 4 bases and 2 bases, there was a span of 11 bases. This CDR3 has 14 residues. Germline V lookup: CDR1 LGHNA, CDR2 YNFKEQ.

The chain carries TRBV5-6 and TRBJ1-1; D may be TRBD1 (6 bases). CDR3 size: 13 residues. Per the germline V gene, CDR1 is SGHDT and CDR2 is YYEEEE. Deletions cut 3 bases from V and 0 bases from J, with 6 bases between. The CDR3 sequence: CASSWTVNTEAFF. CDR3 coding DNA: TGTGCCAGCAGCTGGACAGTGAACACTGAAGCTTTCTTT.

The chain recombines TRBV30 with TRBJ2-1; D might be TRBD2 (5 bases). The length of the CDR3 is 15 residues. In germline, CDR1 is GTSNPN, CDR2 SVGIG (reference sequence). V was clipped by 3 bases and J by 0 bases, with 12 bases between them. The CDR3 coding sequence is TGTGCCTGGAGCCCGGGGAGCAGCTCCTACAATGAGCAGTTCTTC. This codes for CAWSPGSSSYNEQFF.

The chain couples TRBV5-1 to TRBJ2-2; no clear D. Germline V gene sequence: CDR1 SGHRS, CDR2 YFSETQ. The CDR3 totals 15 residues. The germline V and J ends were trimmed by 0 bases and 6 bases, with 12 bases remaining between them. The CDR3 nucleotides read TGCGCCAGCAGCTTGGAACAGTATACCTCCGGGGAGCTGTTTTTT. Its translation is CASSLEQYTSGELFF.

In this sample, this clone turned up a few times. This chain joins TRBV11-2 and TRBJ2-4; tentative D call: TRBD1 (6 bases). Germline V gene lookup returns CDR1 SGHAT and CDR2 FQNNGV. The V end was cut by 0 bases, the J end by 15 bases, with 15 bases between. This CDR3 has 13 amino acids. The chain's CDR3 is CASSLDTGSSVYF. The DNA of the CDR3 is TGTGCCAGCAGCTTAGACACAGGGTCATCGGTGTACTTC.

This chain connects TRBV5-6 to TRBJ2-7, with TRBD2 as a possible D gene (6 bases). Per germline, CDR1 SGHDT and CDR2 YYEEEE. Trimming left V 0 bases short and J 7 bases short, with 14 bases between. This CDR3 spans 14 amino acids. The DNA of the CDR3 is TGTGCCAGCAGCTTGGTAGGCTCGGAGGGGGAGCAGTACTTC. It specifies CASSLVGSEGEQYF.

The CDR3 nucleotides are TGTGCCAGCAGCTTCAGCGACAATGAGCAGTTCTTC. This encodes CASSFSDNEQFF. The chain links TRBV5-6 to TRBJ2-1; D unresolved. The ends were cut back, 2 bases at V and 5 bases at J, with 5 bases in the middle. Germline CDR1 and CDR2: SGHDT and YYEEEE. The CDR3 has 12 amino acids.

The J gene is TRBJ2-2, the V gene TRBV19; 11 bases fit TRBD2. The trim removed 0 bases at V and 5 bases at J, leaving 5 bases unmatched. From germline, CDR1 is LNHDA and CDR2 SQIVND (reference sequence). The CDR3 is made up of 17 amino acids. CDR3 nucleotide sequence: TGTGCCAGTAGTATAGACCTAGCGGGAGGAGGTACCGGGGAGCTGTTTTTT. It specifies CASSIDLAGGGTGELFF. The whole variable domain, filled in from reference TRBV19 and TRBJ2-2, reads DGGITQSPKYLFRKEGQNVTLSCEQNLNHDAMYWYRQDPGQGLRLIYYSQIVNDFQKGDIAEGYSVSREKKESFPLTVTSAQKNPTAFYLCASSIDLAGGGTGELFFGEGSRLTVL.

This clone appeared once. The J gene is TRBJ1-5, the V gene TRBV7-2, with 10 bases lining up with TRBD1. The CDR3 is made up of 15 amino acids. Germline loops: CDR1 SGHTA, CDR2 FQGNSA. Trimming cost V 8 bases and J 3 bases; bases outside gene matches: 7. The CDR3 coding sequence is TGTGCCAGCCGGGACAGGGGATTTTCCAATCAGCCCCAGCATTTT. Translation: CASRDRGFSNQPQHF.

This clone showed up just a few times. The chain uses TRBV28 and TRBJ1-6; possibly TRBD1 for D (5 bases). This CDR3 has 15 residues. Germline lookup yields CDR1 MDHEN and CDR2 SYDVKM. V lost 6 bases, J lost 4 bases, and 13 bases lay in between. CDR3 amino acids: CASRRGREYNSPLHF. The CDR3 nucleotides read TGTGCCAGCAGAAGGGGCCGGGAGTATAATTCACCCCTCCACTTT.

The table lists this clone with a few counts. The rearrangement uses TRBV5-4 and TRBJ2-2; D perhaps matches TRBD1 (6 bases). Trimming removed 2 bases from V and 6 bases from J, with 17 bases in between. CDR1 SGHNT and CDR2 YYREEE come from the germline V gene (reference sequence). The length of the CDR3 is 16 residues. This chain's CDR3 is CASSFGTSGRAGELFF. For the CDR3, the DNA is TGTGCCAGCAGCTTCGGGACAAGCGGACGCGCCGGGGAGCTGTTTTTT.

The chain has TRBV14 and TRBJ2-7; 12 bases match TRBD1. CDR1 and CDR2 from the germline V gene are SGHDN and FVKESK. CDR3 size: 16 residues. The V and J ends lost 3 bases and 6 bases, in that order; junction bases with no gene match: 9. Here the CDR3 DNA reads TGTGCCAGCAGCCAGAGATCCGGGACAGGGGGCTCCGAGCAGTACTTC. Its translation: CASSQRSGTGGSEQYF.

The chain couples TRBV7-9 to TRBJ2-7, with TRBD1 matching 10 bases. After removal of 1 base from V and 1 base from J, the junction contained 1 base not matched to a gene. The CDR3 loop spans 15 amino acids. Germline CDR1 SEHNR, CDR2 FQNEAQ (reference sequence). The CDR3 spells CASSLEGQGSYEQYF. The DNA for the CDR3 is TGTGCCAGCAGCTTAGAGGGACAGGGGTCCTACGAGCAGTACTTC.

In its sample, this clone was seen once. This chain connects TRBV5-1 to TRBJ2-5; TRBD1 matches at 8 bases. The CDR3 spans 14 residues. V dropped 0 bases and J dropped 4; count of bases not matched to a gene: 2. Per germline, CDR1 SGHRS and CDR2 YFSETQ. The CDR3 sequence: CASSLGTGGETQYF. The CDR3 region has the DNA TGCGCCAGCAGCTTGGGTACAGGGGGAGAGACCCAGTACTTC.

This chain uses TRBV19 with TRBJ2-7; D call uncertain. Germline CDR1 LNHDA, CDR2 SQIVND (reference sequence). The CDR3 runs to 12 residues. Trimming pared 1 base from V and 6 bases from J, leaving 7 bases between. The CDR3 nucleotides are TGTGCCAGTAGTATAGGGCCAGGCGAGCAGTACTTC. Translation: CASSIGPGEQYF.

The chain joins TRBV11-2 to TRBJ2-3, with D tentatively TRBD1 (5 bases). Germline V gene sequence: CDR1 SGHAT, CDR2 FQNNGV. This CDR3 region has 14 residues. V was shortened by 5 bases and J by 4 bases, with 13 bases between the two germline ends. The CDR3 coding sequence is TGTGCCAGCAGCCTTCGGACAACACCAGATACGCAGTATTTT. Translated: CASSLRTTPDTQYF.

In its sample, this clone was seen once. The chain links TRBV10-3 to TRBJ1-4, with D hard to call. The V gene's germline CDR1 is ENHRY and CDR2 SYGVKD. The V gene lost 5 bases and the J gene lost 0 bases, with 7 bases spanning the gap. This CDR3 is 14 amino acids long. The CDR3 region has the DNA TGTGCCATCAGTACTGATTCAACTAATGAAAAACTGTTTTTT. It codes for CAISTDSTNEKLFF.

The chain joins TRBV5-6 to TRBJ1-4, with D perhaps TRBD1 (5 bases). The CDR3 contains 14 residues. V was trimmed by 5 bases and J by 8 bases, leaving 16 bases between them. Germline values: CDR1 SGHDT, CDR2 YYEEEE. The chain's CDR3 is CASSNYRLREKLFF. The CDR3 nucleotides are TGTGCCAGCAGTAACTACAGGTTAAGGGAAAAACTGTTTTTT.

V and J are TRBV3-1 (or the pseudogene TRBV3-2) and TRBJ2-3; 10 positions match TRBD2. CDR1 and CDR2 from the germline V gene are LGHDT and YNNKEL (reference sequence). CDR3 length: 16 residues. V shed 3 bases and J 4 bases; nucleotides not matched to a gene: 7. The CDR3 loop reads CASSQPLAGRSDTQYF. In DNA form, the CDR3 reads TGTGCCAGCAGCCAGCCACTAGCGGGAAGGTCAGATACGCAGTATTTT.

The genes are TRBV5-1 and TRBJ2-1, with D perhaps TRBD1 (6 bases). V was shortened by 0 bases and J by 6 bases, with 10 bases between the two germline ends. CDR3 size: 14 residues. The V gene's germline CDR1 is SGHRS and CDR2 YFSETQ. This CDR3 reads CASSLAGRGNEQFF. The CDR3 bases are TGCGCCAGCAGCTTGGCCGGCAGGGGCAATGAGCAGTTCTTC.

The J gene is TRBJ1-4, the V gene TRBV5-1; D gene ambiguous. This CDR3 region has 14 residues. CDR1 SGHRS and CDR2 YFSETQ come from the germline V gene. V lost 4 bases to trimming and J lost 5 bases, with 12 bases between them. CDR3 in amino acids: CASSEEAVNEKLFF. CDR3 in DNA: TGCGCCAGCAGCGAGGAGGCCGTCAATGAAAAACTGTTTTTT.